The entry below gives a single T cell receptor (beta chain) sequence along with its context. The antigen is unknown. Germline CDR1 and CDR2: SGHRS and YFSETQ. The CDR3 has 14 residues. Trimming took 4 bases from V and 1 from J, leaving 11 bases between them. The data originate from a study of T cell responses to AZD1222 COVID-19 vaccine. Study context: Recipients boosted at about 4 weeks or about 12 weeks are pooled.

Assay used: immunoSEQ multiplex PCR; TCRdb lists only in-frame clones, some missing. Here the sample spans tens of thousands of clones, more than 75% being singletons. General study results and limits: Clonal diversity may have been underestimated in mostly white British donors. Only a handful of AZD1222 recipients, more than five in all, had baseline seropositivity.

This chain joins TRBV5-1 and TRBJ2-5; either TRBD1 or TRBD2 may supply D (6 bases each). Sequenced here: peripheral blood, sampled on day 0 of AZD1222 vaccination. The sequence derives from an adult in good health. The CDR3 coding sequence is TGCGCCAGCAGCCCAGAGGGGGGCCAAGAGACCCAGTACTTC. Its translation is CASSPEGGQETQYF.